This passage covers 24 T cell receptor beta chains from one sample sequenced in a study of sequential checkpoint blockade in melanoma. Profiled with immunoSEQ multiplex PCR; TCRdb holds only in-frame clones, not every one. The sample lists about 12,000 clones; approximately 30% were seen once. Treatment reported: randomized to nivolumab then ipilimumab (arm A) or the reverse (arm B). The starting material was tumor tissue (inferred from file names), obtained from a patient given nivolumab and ipilimumab in sequence. These receptors were taken from a human donor with melanoma.

This clone has a count of ten or more. CDR3: CASLTGTEETQYF. As DNA, the CDR3 is TGTGCCAGCCTTACAGGGACGGAAGAGACCCAGTACTTC. The V and J genes are TRBV6-8 and TRBJ2-5; TRBD1 is a possible D gene (6 bases). Trimming shortened V by 8 bases and J by 3 bases, and 13 bases separated the two germline ends. Germline CDR1 reads MNHGY; CDR2 reads SAAAGT. The CDR3 has 13 amino acids.

This clone appeared once. This chain uses TRBV19 with TRBJ2-3; the D gene is possibly TRBD2 (7 bases). V was pared by 4 bases and J by 2 bases, with 10 bases between. Germline-derived CDR1 and CDR2 are LNHDA and SQIVND (reference sequence). This CDR3 has 14 amino acids. This CDR3 is CASSRRGPTDTQYF. CDR3 sequence (DNA): TGTGCCAGTAGTAGGCGGGGGCCCACAGATACGCAGTATTTT.

Many counts were recorded for this clone. This sequence joins TRBV7-7 and TRBJ1-1, with D hard to call. The CDR3 spans 14 residues. Per the germline V gene, CDR1 is SSHAT and CDR2 is FNYEAQ (reference sequence). Trimming shortened V by 4 bases and J by 3 bases, and 12 bases separated the two germline ends. The DNA of the CDR3 is TGTGCCAGCAGCTCTTCGGATCTGGACACTGAAGCTTTCTTT. This codes for CASSSSDLDTEAFF.

This clone has just a few counts. The chain carries TRBV6-8 and TRBJ2-7; 7 bases are a match to TRBD2. The length of the CDR3 is 16 residues. Per the germline V gene, CDR1 is MNHGY and CDR2 is SAAAGT. With V trimmed by 4 bases and J by 1 base, 10 bases remained unmatched. This chain's CDR3 is CASSSTLAGGSYEQYV. CDR3 bases: TGTGCCAGCAGTTCCACCTTAGCGGGCGGATCCTACGAGCAGTACGTC.

This clone was counted only a few times. The chain employs TRBV21-1 and TRBJ2-7. TRBV21-1 is a pseudogene locus. This CDR3 contains 14 residues. CDR3 bases: TGTGCCAGCATCCTTCCTCCTGTTTCCTACGAGCAGTACGTC. This codes for CASILPPVSYEQYV.

This clone was found a few times. The chain employs TRBV6-8 and TRBJ2-1; either TRBD1 or TRBD2 may supply D (5 bases each). V dropped 0 bases and J dropped 2 bases, with 8 bases sitting between them. Germline V gene lookup returns CDR1 MNHGY and CDR2 SAAAGT. The CDR3 runs to 15 residues. The CDR3 DNA sequence: TGTGCCAGCAGTTACTCTGAGGGACCCTACAATGAGCAGTTCTTC. The encoded protein is CASSYSEGPYNEQFF.

This clone came up a few times. V usage is TRBV11-3 and J usage is TRBJ2-1; D gene unclear. The CDR3 sequence is 15 residues long. The V gene's germline CDR1 is SGHNT and CDR2 YENEEA. Trimming left V 4 bases short and J 4 bases short, with 14 bases between. The CDR3 nucleotides are TGTGCCAGCAGCTACGTCAGTGAAGAGTACAATGAGCAGTTCTTC. It translates to CASSYVSEEYNEQFF.

This clone occurred a few times. The V gene is TRBV27, the J gene TRBJ1-1; D possibly corresponds to TRBD1 (5 bases). Trimming left V 1 base short and J 0 bases short, with 9 bases between. The CDR3 contains 15 residues. Germline-derived CDR1 and CDR2 are MNHEY and SMNVEV (reference sequence). In DNA form, the CDR3 reads TGTGCCAGCAGTTTATTTGCAGGGTTGAACACTGAAGCTTTCTTT. This codes for CASSLFAGLNTEAFF.

This clone was observed a few times. Other DNA sequences in the sample encode the same CDR3. The chain joins TRBV6-8 to TRBJ2-2; D is uncertain. Looked up from germline, CDR1 is MNHGY and CDR2 is SAAAGT. The CDR3 spans 17 residues. V lost 0 bases and J 0 bases, leaving 11 bases between the germline ends. CDR3 loop: CASSYSTGGSNTGELFF. CDR3 in DNA: TGTGCCAGCAGTTACTCGACCGGCGGCTCGAACACCGGGGAGCTGTTTTTT.

This clone was counted only a few times. The chain combines TRBV6-8 with TRBJ1-2; 11 bases are shared with TRBD1. Germline V gene sequence: CDR1 MNHGY, CDR2 SAAAGT. Unmatched junction bases numbered 11, after V lost 6 bases and J lost 8 bases. The CDR3 runs to 15 residues. As DNA, the CDR3 is TGTGCCAGCAGCTCCGGGACAGGGGGTCGGAGAGGCTACACCTTC. Protein sequence: CASSSGTGGRRGYTF.

The CDR3: CASSAGAVTDTQYF. In DNA form, the CDR3 reads TGTGCCAGCAGCGCGGGGGCTGTCACAGATACGCAGTATTTT. This chain links TRBV9 with TRBJ2-3, with D possibly called TRBD1 or TRBD2 (6 bases each). V lost 3 bases to trimming and J lost 2 bases, with 10 bases between them. The CDR3 loop spans 14 amino acids. Germline V gives CDR1 SGDLS, CDR2 YYNGEE.

The rearrangement uses TRBV11-3 and TRBJ2-7; 12 bases agree with TRBD2. This CDR3 contains 16 residues. Per the germline V gene, CDR1 is SGHNT and CDR2 is YENEEA. V was clipped by 4 bases and J by 2 bases; unmatched bases: 6. DNA of the CDR3: TGTGCCAGCAGCTCGAGTACTAGCGGGGGGACCTACGAGCAGTACTTC. This sequence encodes CASSSSTSGGTYEQYF.

This clone is judged medium-sized. The V call is TRBV11-3, the J call TRBJ1-2; 8 nucleotides match TRBD1. Germline-derived CDR1 and CDR2 are SGHNT and YENEEA. This CDR3 has 14 residues. With V trimmed by 5 bases and J by 7 bases, 9 bases remained unmatched. CDR3 DNA sequence: TGTGCCAGCAGCCAATACAGGGGGGATCTTGGCTACACCTTC. This encodes CASSQYRGDLGYTF.

The chain has TRBV29-1 and TRBJ2-3, with D hard to call. The germline gives CDR1 SQVTM, CDR2 ANQGSEA. The CDR3 is 13 amino acids. Trimming left V 0 bases short and J 2 bases short, with 6 bases between. DNA of the CDR3: TGCAGCGTTGAAGATAGGTACACAGATACGCAGTATTTT. Translating gives CSVEDRYTDTQYF.

The sample holds a few counts of this clone. The CDR3 nucleotides are TGTGCCAGCAGTGGGACTAGCGGGGGGGCCCTGGAGCAGTTCTTC. Amino acid sequence: CASSGTSGGALEQFF. The chain carries TRBV9 and TRBJ2-1; 16 nucleotides match TRBD2. The germline V gene has CDR1 SGDLS and CDR2 YYNGEE. The CDR3 has 15 residues. V lost 5 bases to trimming and J lost 10 bases; unmatched junction nucleotides: 6.

CDR3 coding DNA: TGTGCCAGTAGCCCGGGACGGTCTGGGGGGCCCCAGCATTTT. It specifies CASSPGRSGGPQHF. V gene TRBV19 combines with J gene TRBJ1-5; possibly TRBD1 for D (5 bases). V was trimmed by 6 bases and J by 9 bases, leaving 18 bases between them. The CDR3 extends over 14 amino acids. Germline CDR1 reads LNHDA; CDR2 reads SQIVND (reference sequence).

The rearrangement uses TRBV6-8 and TRBJ1-2; 7 bases agree with TRBD1. CDR1 and CDR2 (germline): MNHGY, SAAAGT. V gave up 6 bases and J gave up 4 bases; unmatched junction bases: 8. The CDR3 has 14 residues. DNA for the CDR3: TGTGCCAGCAGCTCAGACAGGGAGGGCTATGGCTACACCTTC. This encodes CASSSDREGYGYTF.

This clone showed up many times. Other nucleotide sequences from this sample produce the same CDR3. The chain carries TRBV6-8 and TRBJ2-3, with no clear D. Germline V CDR1 and CDR2: MNHGY, SAAAGT. V gave up 8 bases and J gave up 2 bases, with 8 bases separating them. CDR3 length equals 12 residues. For the CDR3, the DNA is TGTGCCAGCTCTCCCTTCACAGATACGCAGTATTTT. This codes for CASSPFTDTQYF.

This clone was seen more than once but under ten times. This rearrangement joins TRBV9 to TRBJ1-2, with D possibly TRBD1 on 5 matching bases. Trimming removed 0 bases at V and 5 bases at J, with 14 bases between. In germline, CDR1 is SGDLS, CDR2 YYNGEE. The CDR3 extends over 15 amino acids. The CDR3 coding sequence is TGTGCCAGCAGCGTAGAACGGGACTTCCCGTATGGCTACACCTTC. Translated, it gives CASSVERDFPYGYTF. Full variable domain (missing parts from reference TRBV9 and TRBJ1-2): DSGVTQTPKHLITATGQRVTLRCSPRSGDLSVYWYQQSLDQGLQFLIQYYNGEERAKGNILERFSAQQFPDLHSELNLSSLELGDSALYFCASSVERDFPYGYTFGSGTRLTVV.

V gene TRBV6-8 combines with J gene TRBJ1-1; no clear D. CDR1 is MNHGY and CDR2 is SAAAGT in the germline V gene. This CDR3 region has 13 residues. V dropped 8 bases and J dropped 0 bases, with 10 bases sitting between them. The CDR3 spells CASHGKMNTEAFF. CDR3 DNA: TGTGCCAGCCACGGAAAAATGAACACTGAAGCTTTCTTT.

This clone was counted between two and nine times. The chain links TRBV6-8 to TRBJ2-1; 12 bases line up with TRBD2. The ends lost 5 bases at V and 5 bases at J; junction bases unmatched: 4. This CDR3 is 15 amino acids long. Germline V gene lookup returns CDR1 MNHGY and CDR2 SAAAGT. The CDR3 DNA reads as TGTGCCAGCAGTCACCTAGCGGGGGGGAACAATGAGCAGTTCTTC. Protein: CASSHLAGGNNEQFF.

The chain is built from TRBV23-1 and TRBJ2-1; 10 bases line up with TRBD2. TRBV23-1 is labeled an ORF, and its function is uncertain. The CDR3 length is 13 residues. V shed 10 bases and J 6 bases; nucleotides not matched to a gene: 6. The CDR3: CATSLAGFNEQFF. DNA for the CDR3: TGCGCCACCTCACTAGCGGGGTTCAATGAGCAGTTCTTC.

The V gene is TRBV15, the J gene TRBJ2-5; D possibly corresponds to TRBD1 (5 bases). This CDR3 contains 15 residues. The germline gives CDR1 LNHNV, CDR2 YYDKDF (reference sequence). V was cut by 6 bases and J by 6 bases, with 20 bases left in between. CDR3 coding DNA: TGTGCCACCAGTCGGACCGGAGCAGGGAAGAAGACCCAGTACTTC. This codes for CATSRTGAGKKTQYF.

The chain joins TRBV5-1 to TRBJ1-3; the D gene is possibly TRBD1 (6 bases). The CDR3 covers 16 residues. V was trimmed by 2 bases and J by 2 bases, leaving 14 bases between them. Germline V gene sequence: CDR1 SGHRS, CDR2 YFSETQ. CDR3 DNA: TGCGCCAGCAGCTTCACAGGGAGTTTGACTGGAAACACCATATATTTT. Protein: CASSFTGSLTGNTIYF. The full variable domain, completed using reference TRBV5-1 and TRBJ1-3, is KAGVTQTPRYLIKTRGQQVTLSCSPISGHRSVSWYQQTPGQGLQFLFEYFSETQRNKGNFPGRFSGRQFSNSRSEMNVSTLELGDSALYLCASSFTGSLTGNTIYFGEGSWLTVV.